This is a list of T cell receptor beta chains from one sample in a study of OX40 agonist ivuxolimab in advanced cancers. Produced via immunoSEQ multiplex PCR; TCRdb's table is partial and in-frame only. The table records about 69,000 clones, 80% to 90% of them present only once. The source material was CD4+ or CD8+ T cells sorted from blood, sampled in a trial of the OX40 agonist ivuxolimab. All receptors come from an adult with an advanced solid tumor such as melanoma, head and neck, liver or kidney cancer. The CDR3 runs from the conserved cysteine through the conserved F or W. A D gene is named only where the DNA matches it firmly. Expanded clones get a size class; other rows say once, few or many, or leave the size out.

D | J | length | size | V | CDR3 | DNA
. | TRBJ1-6 | 15 | . | TRBV5-4 | CASSLAPQTLSPLHF | TGTGCCAGCAGCTTGGCGCCGCAGACCCTTTCACCCCTCCACTTT
TRBD1 | TRBJ1-4 | 14 | . | TRBV9 | CASSLQGVDEKLFF | TGTGCCAGCAGCTTACAGGGGGTCGATGAAAAACTGTTTTTT
. | TRBJ1-2 | 15 | . | TRBV5-1 | CASSSLIQGSYGYTF | TGCGCCAGCAGCTCCTTAATCCAGGGAAGCTATGGCTACACCTTC
. | TRBJ2-7 | 15 | medium-sized | TRBV6-6 | CASSPGGNRNYEQYF | TGTGCCAGCAGCCCGGGTGGGAACCGAAACTACGAGCAGTACTTC
. | TRBJ2-7 | 15 | . | TRBV6-5 | CASRSGGTGTYEQYF | TGTGCCAGCAGATCCGGGGGAACAGGGACCTACGAGCAGTACTTC
TRBD1 | TRBJ2-1 | 14 | . | TRBV10-3 | CAMSLDRDYNEQFF | TGTGCCATGAGCTTGGACAGGGACTACAATGAGCAGTTCTTC
TRBD1 | TRBJ2-2 | 19 | . | TRBV29-1 | CSVLPGTGGPATRDGELFF | TGCAGCGTCCTCCCCGGGACAGGGGGACCAGCTACCCGGGACGGGGAGCTGTTTTTT
TRBD1 | TRBJ1-4 | 13 | . | TRBV18 | CASSDRVAEKLFF | TGTGCCAGCTCGGACAGGGTGGCTGAAAAACTGTTTTTT
. | TRBJ1-4 | 13 | . | TRBV29-1 | CSVTAGSNEKLFF | TGCAGCGTGACGGCAGGAAGTAATGAAAAACTGTTTTTT
. | TRBJ1-3 | 13 | . | TRBV6-1 | CASSVEAGNTIYF | TGTGCCAGCAGTGTGGAAGCTGGAAACACCATATATTTT
TRBD2 | TRBJ2-7 | 15 | . | TRBV4-2 | CASSQGLAGAYEQYF | TGTGCCAGCAGCCAAGGACTAGCGGGAGCCTACGAGCAGTACTTC
. | TRBJ1-5 | 13 | . | TRBV27 | CASSLRQNQPQHF | TGTGCCAGCAGTTTGAGGCAGAATCAGCCCCAGCATTTT
. | TRBJ2-3 | 10 | once | TRBV19 | CASGDRSQYF | TGTGCCAGTGGGGACCGTAGCCAGTATTTT
TRBD1 | TRBJ1-2 | 13 | . | TRBV10-3 | CAMTRDSLYGYTF | TGTGCCATGACCCGGGACAGCCTCTATGGCTACACCTTC
. | TRBJ2-2 | 13 | . | TRBV11-3 | CASSLEAFGELFF | TGTGCCAGCAGCTTAGAAGCGTTCGGGGAGCTGTTTTTT
TRBD1 | TRBJ1-2 | 13 | . | TRBV7-2 | CASSRDSPYGYTF | TGTGCCAGCAGCCGGGACAGCCCCTATGGCTACACCTTC
. | TRBJ1-2 | 12 | . | TRBV10-3 | CAISEMTGGYTF | TGTGCCATCAGTGAGATGACCGGGGGCTACACCTTC
. | TRBJ1-4 | 14 | . | TRBV11-3 | CASSLSRGNEKLFF | TGTGCCAGCAGCTTGAGCCGGGGTAATGAAAAACTGTTTTTT
TRBD1 | TRBJ2-4 | 16 | once | TRBV5-6 | CASSYRDRGYLNIQYF | TGTGCCAGCAGCTATAGAGACAGGGGATACTTAAACATTCAGTACTTC
. | TRBJ2-3 | 13 | . | TRBV27 | CASSLTVTDTQYF | TGTGCCAGCAGTTTAACAGTCACAGATACGCAGTATTTT
. | TRBJ2-3 | 15 | . | TRBV6-5 | CASSYSIRSTDTQYF | TGTGCCAGCAGTTACTCGATCCGTAGCACAGATACGCAGTATTTT
. | TRBJ2-7 | 14 | . | TRBV19 | CASSISAQGGEQYF | TGTGCCAGTAGTATCTCAGCGCAGGGAGGCGAGCAGTACTTC
. | TRBJ2-7 | 14 | . | TRBV7-2 | CASSLTDKVYEQYF | TGTGCCAGCAGCTTGACGGACAAGGTATACGAGCAGTACTTC
. | TRBJ2-4 | 16 | . | TRBV19 | CASSFEGLIAKNIQYF | TGTGCCAGTAGTTTCGAGGGCCTTATAGCCAAAAACATTCAGTACTTC
. | TRBJ2-5 | 15 | . | TRBV7-2 | CASSRTLGVPETQYF | TGTGCCAGCAGCCGGACGCTGGGAGTTCCGGAGACCCAGTACTTC
. | TRBJ1-4 | 16 | . | TRBV6-6 | CASSYLQGATNEKLFF | TGTGCCAGCAGTTACCTACAGGGTGCAACTAATGAAAAACTGTTTTTT
. | TRBJ2-7 | 16 | few | TRBV5-8 | CASSLDGGTLSYEQYF | TGTGCCAGCAGCTTGGATGGGGGGACTCTTTCCTACGAGCAGTACTTC
. | TRBJ1-5 | 14 | . | TRBV5-4 | CASSLISSNQPQHF | TGTGCCAGCAGCCTAATCAGCAGCAATCAGCCCCAGCATTTT
. | TRBJ1-3 | 15 | . | TRBV30 | CAWSRGQISGNTIYF | TGTGCCTGGAGTCGAGGACAGATCTCTGGAAACACCATATATTTT
. | TRBJ1-3 | 15 | . | TRBV7-9 | CASSLSTASGNTIYF | TGTGCCAGCAGCTTAAGTACAGCCTCTGGAAACACCATATATTTT
. | TRBJ2-3 | 16 | . | TRBV18 | CASSPLPPQGTDTQYF | TGTGCCAGCTCACCTCTCCCCCCTCAAGGAACAGATACGCAGTATTTT
. | TRBJ2-7 | 11 | . | TRBV6-4 | CASSAPHEQYF | TGTGCCAGCAGTGCCCCCCACGAGCAGTACTTC
. | TRBJ1-1 | 13 | . | TRBV5-1 | CASKVRADTEAFF | TGCGCCAGCAAAGTCAGGGCGGACACTGAAGCTTTCTTT
. | TRBJ1-1 | 13 | . | TRBV7-6 | CASSFRVTTEAFF | TGTGCCAGCAGCTTCAGGGTTACCACTGAAGCTTTCTTT
TRBD1 | TRBJ2-5 | 15 | . | TRBV7-2 | CASSPQDRLTETQYF | TGTGCCAGCAGCCCTCAGGACAGGCTCACAGAGACCCAGTACTTC
. | TRBJ2-7 | 14 | . | TRBV30 | CAWSVQGTVYEQYF | TGTGCCTGGAGTGTACAAGGAACAGTATACGAGCAGTACTTC
. | TRBJ1-2 | 13 | . | TRBV19 | CATSDRFNYGYTF | TGTGCCACCTCGGACAGATTTAACTATGGCTACACCTTC
TRBD1 | TRBJ1-5 | 16 | . | TRBV28 | CASSRKQGAGRQPQHF | TGTGCCAGCAGTCGTAAACAGGGGGCAGGTCGACAGCCCCAGCATTTT
. | TRBJ2-3 | 14 | . | TRBV7-7 | CASSFGGHTDTQYF | TGTGCTAGCAGCTTCGGTGGCCACACAGATACGCAGTATTTT
. | TRBJ2-7 | 13 | . | TRBV5-1 | CASSLGVTMEQYF | TGCGCCAGCAGCTTAGGGGTGACTATGGAGCAGTACTTC
TRBD1 | TRBJ2-7 | 13 | . | TRBV6-5 | CASSRDRSYEQYF | TGTGCCAGCAGCCGGGACAGGTCATACGAGCAGTACTTC
. | TRBJ2-1 | 12 | . | TRBV7-3 | CASSQDYGEQFF | TGTGCCAGCAGTCAAGACTATGGGGAGCAGTTCTTC
TRBD2 | TRBJ2-3 | 18 | . | TRBV10-3 | CAISESVQAGVSTDTQYF | TGTGCCATCAGTGAGTCAGTCCAAGCGGGAGTTAGCACAGATACGCAGTATTTT
TRBD2 | TRBJ2-6 | 14 | . | TRBV29-1 | CSVAGGTGANVLTF | TGCAGCGTTGCGGGAGGGACTGGGGCCAACGTCCTGACTTTC
TRBD1 | TRBJ2-1 | 15 | . | TRBV5-1 | CASSSRDSSYNEQFF | TGCGCCAGCAGCTCCCGGGACAGTTCCTACAATGAGCAGTTCTTC
. | TRBJ2-7 | 14 | . | TRBV5-1 | CASSSGGESYEQYF | TGCGCCAGCAGTTCGGGCGGGGAATCCTACGAGCAGTACTTC
TRBD2 | TRBJ2-5 | 16 | once | TRBV19 | CASSSLTSGSLATQYF | TGTGCCAGTAGTAGTTTGACTAGCGGGAGTCTGGCGACCCAGTACTTC
. | TRBJ2-4 | 16 | once | TRBV5-6 | CASSSLQGGGGYIQYF | TGTGCCAGCAGCTCCCTACAGGGAGGGGGGGGTTACATTCAGTACTTC
TRBD2 | TRBJ2-1 | 18 | . | TRBV11-3 | CASSLTAVLAGESGEQFF | TGTGCCAGCAGCTTAACCGCGGTACTAGCGGGAGAAAGTGGTGAGCAGTTCTTC
. | TRBJ2-3 | 15 | . | TRBV18 | CASSPAGPRTDTQYF | TGTGCCAGCTCACCGGCAGGGCCGCGCACAGATACGCAGTATTTT
TRBD1 | TRBJ2-7 | 16 | . | TRBV28 | CASRQSGTGTWGEQYF | TGTGCCAGCAGGCAATCCGGGACAGGGACCTGGGGCGAGCAGTACTTC
. | TRBJ2-7 | 11 | . | TRBV6-1 | CASSSTYEQYF | TGTGCCAGCAGTTCGACCTACGAGCAGTACTTC
TRBD1 | TRBJ2-5 | 15 | . | TRBV4-1 | CASSHTGQGGETQYF | TGCGCCAGCAGCCACACGGGACAGGGAGGAGAGACCCAGTACTTC
TRBD1 | TRBJ1-2 | 15 | . | TRBV6-5 | CASSYLGTGLYGYTF | TGTGCCAGCAGTTACTTAGGGACAGGGCTCTATGGCTACACCTTC
. | TRBJ2-2 | 17 | . | TRBV7-2 | CASSPAGHLGVTGELFF | TGTGCCAGCAGCCCCGCGGGACACCTGGGTGTCACCGGGGAGCTGTTTTTT
TRBD1 | TRBJ2-7 | 14 | . | TRBV6-1 | CASIRQGARNEQYF | TGTGCCAGCATAAGACAGGGGGCGCGAAACGAGCAGTACTTC
TRBD1 | TRBJ2-7 | 17 | . | TRBV18 | CASSPLKRQGVSLEQYF | TGTGCCAGCTCACCCCTAAAAAGACAGGGCGTTTCTCTCGAGCAGTACTTC
. | TRBJ1-2 | 16 | . | TRBV19 | CASSSTAAWTDWGYTF | TGTGCCAGTAGTTCAACTGCGGCTTGGACGGACTGGGGCTACACCTTC
. | TRBJ1-3 | 15 | few | TRBV7-9 | CASSFTAGSGNTIYF | TGTGCCAGCAGCTTTACTGCGGGCTCTGGAAACACCATATATTTT
. | TRBJ2-7 | 11 | . | TRBV27 | CASRAFDEQYF | TGTGCCAGCAGGGCATTCGACGAGCAGTACTTC